This T cell receptor beta chain was recorded in a study of immune evolution from preneoplasia to lung adenocarcinoma. Findings and caveats of the study: KRAS-mutant nodules had the highest T cell clonality.

The germline V gene encodes CDR1 MNHNY and CDR2 SVGAGI (reference sequence). The CDR3 covers 15 residues. V lost 6 bases and J lost 3, with 15 bases in between. About this clone: Its target is not known.

This table comes from immunoSEQ multiplex PCR, and its TCRdb copy is limited to in-frame clones, with some not included. The sample lists under 15,000 clones, 65% to 90% occurring once. Sequencing was carried out using FFPE lung adenocarcinoma in situ tissue. The V and J genes are TRBV6-6 and TRBJ1-3; D perhaps matches TRBD1 (6 bases). The sequence derives from a donor older than 65 with lung adenocarcinoma. DNA of the CDR3: TGTGCCAGCAGGCCAGGGGCGGAGATTGGAAACACCATATATTTT. Translating gives CASRPGAEIGNTIYF.